This entry is about one TCR beta chain. Its antigen is unknown. The germline CDR1 and CDR2 sequences are SGHRS and YFSETQ. Trimming took 0 bases from V and 5 from J, leaving 4 bases between them. The CDR3 length is 12 residues. These data originate in a study of ipilimumab plus nivolumab after autologous stem cell transplantation. Study background: Typical patient got a handful of ipilimumab doses and fewer than 10 nivolumab doses (median).

The study, taken as a whole, reports: Per the authors, repertoire, Treg and microbiota data justify further study.

Libraries were prepared by immunoSEQ multiplex PCR; TCRdb keeps only in-frame clonotypes and omits some of them. The sample carries over 3,000 clones, 90% to 95% recorded once. Dosing: nivolumab 3 mg/kg IV, weeks 1, 4, 7, 10, then every two weeks to week 26. This sequence originates from a male donor with multiple myeloma. The sequences come from PBMCs, collected in a trial of ipilimumab plus nivolumab as post-transplant consolidation. The chain links TRBV5-1 to TRBJ2-3; D remains ambiguous. The CDR3 nucleotides read TGCGCCAGCAGCTTGGGGGTAGATACGCAGTATTTT. This codes for CASSLGVDTQYF.